This entry is about one TCR beta chain. The antigen is unknown. This specimen belongs to a study of B cell selection in AIRE deficiency. Study conclusions and caveats: Approximately 30% of healthy-donor shared Treg TCRbeta sequences appeared in patient Tconv cells.

Profiling relied on immunoSEQ multiplex PCR, and the TCRdb table lists in-frame clones only, not all of them. The sample carries about 22,000 clones, 90% to 97% recorded once. Deletions cut 5 bases from V and 9 bases from J, with 14 bases between. Germline loops: CDR1 MDHEN, CDR2 SYDVKM. The CDR3 runs 14 residues. The sorted conventional CD4 T cells were gated as CD4+CD127+. This clonotype originated in a human donor in good health. The sequenced sample was CD4+CD127+ conventional T cells sorted from PBMCs. The chain links TRBV28 to TRBJ1-6, with D tentatively TRBD1 (5 bases). This CDR3 reads CASSPRQGRSPLHF. CDR3 DNA: TGTGCCAGCAGTCCCCGGCAGGGACGTTCACCCCTCCACTTT.